Listed below are T cell receptor beta chains from one sample, sequenced in a study of beta chain features in type 1 diabetes. The data were produced by immunoSEQ multiplex PCR, yet TCRdb's version contains in-frame clones alone and is incomplete. The table shows about 70,000 clones, with roughly half occurring only once. Sequencing was carried out using central memory CD4+ T cells from blood. The receptors were gathered from a man aged 25-45 years with type 1 diabetes. The CDR3 runs from the conserved cysteine through the conserved F or W. Fields, in order: J gene, D gene, clone size, CDR3 length, V gene, CDR3 protein, CDR3 DNA. D genes are given only for firm matches. Expanded clones are given a class, and other clones once, few, many or no size at all.

>TRBJ2-2|TRBD2|.|16|TRBV7-9
CASSRGTSGDTGELFF
TGTGCCAGCAGCCGAGGGACTAGCGGGGACACCGGGGAGCTGTTTTTT
>TRBJ2-5|.|.|13|TRBV5-6
CASSSFAGETQYF
TGTGCCAGCAGCTCATTCGCGGGGGAGACCCAGTACTTC
>TRBJ1-2|TRBD1|.|15|TRBV6-5
CASTRTGGGYYGYTF
TGTGCCAGCACCCGGACAGGGGGCGGATACTATGGCTACACCTTC
>TRBJ1-1|.|.|15|TRBV7-9
CASSLGEKRDTEAFF
TGTGCCAGCAGCTTAGGGGAGAAAAGGGACACTGAAGCTTTCTTT
>TRBJ2-2|TRBD1|.|13|TRBV30
CAWSKGAGGELFF
TGTGCCTGGAGTAAGGGGGCGGGCGGGGAGCTGTTTTTT
>TRBJ2-1|TRBD1|.|16|TRBV5-1
CASSLGQGGSYNEQFF
TGCGCCAGCAGCTTGGGACAGGGGGGATCCTACAATGAGCAGTTCTTC
>TRBJ2-1|.|.|14|TRBV28
CASKTGTAYNEQFF
TGTGCCAGCAAAACAGGGACGGCCTACAATGAGCAGTTCTTC
>TRBJ1-1|.|.|13|TRBV7-2
CASSLQQNTEAFF
TGTGCCAGCAGCCTACAGCAGAACACTGAAGCTTTCTTT
>TRBJ1-5|.|.|15|TRBV30
CAWSEGGRGRQPQHF
TGTGCCTGGAGCGAGGGAGGAAGGGGCCGGCAACCCCAGCATTTT
>TRBJ2-3|TRBD1|few|16|TRBV18
CASSPRDRGVTDTQYF
TGTGCCAGCTCACCAAGGGACAGGGGTGTGACAGATACGCAGTATTTT
>TRBJ2-5|TRBD2|.|15|TRBV11-2
CASRVSGRSEETQYF
TGTGCCAGCCGGGTTAGCGGGAGATCAGAAGAGACCCAGTACTTC
>TRBJ1-4|TRBD1|.|14|TRBV19
CATNPGQGFEKLFF
TGTGCCACAAACCCGGGACAGGGATTTGAAAAACTGTTTTTT
>TRBJ1-1|.|few|13|TRBV6-1
CASSEWGLREAFF
TGTGCCAGCAGTGAGTGGGGCCTCCGGGAAGCTTTCTTT
>TRBJ2-3|.|few|14|TRBV27
CASSSPLLVDTQYF
TGTGCCAGCAGTTCCCCCCTTCTTGTAGATACGCAGTATTTT
>TRBJ1-2|.|few|12|TRBV30
CAWSDPTGGYTF
TGTGCCTGGAGTGATCCGACGGGAGGCTACACCTTC
>TRBJ2-1|TRBD2|.|19|TRBV5-8
CASSLSGLAGGTQYNEQFF
TGTGCCAGCAGCTTATCCGGACTAGCGGGGGGAACCCAATACAATGAGCAGTTCTTC
>TRBJ1-2|TRBD1|.|15|TRBV5-1
CASSLEQGAGYGYTF
TGCGCCAGCAGCTTGGAACAGGGGGCTGGCTATGGCTACACCTTC
>TRBJ1-2|TRBD1|.|14|TRBV7-2
CASSLGGGAYGYTF
TGTGCCAGCAGCTTAGGAGGGGGCGCCTATGGCTACACCTTC
>TRBJ1-1|TRBD1|.|12|TRBV5-1
CASSSGGTEAFF
TGCGCCAGCAGCTCAGGGGGGACTGAAGCTTTCTTT
>TRBJ2-1|TRBD2|.|15|TRBV7-4
CASSPGLARYNEQFF
TGTGCCAGCAGCCCGGGACTAGCGAGATACAATGAGCAGTTCTTC
>TRBJ1-1|TRBD1|few|17|TRBV28
CASSAFLTGGTNTEAFF
TGTGCCAGCAGTGCGTTCCTGACAGGGGGGACGAACACTGAAGCTTTCTTT
>TRBJ2-7|TRBD1|.|13|TRBV18
CASSGTGAYEQYF
TGTGCCAGCTCAGGGACAGGGGCCTACGAGCAGTACTTC
>TRBJ1-5|TRBD1|.|14|TRBV25-1
CASQGQNPNQPQHF
TGTGCCAGCCAGGGACAGAACCCTAATCAGCCCCAGCATTTT
>TRBJ2-7|.|.|15|TRBV6-1
CASSEVPGAGREQYF
TGTGCCAGCAGTGAAGTCCCCGGAGCGGGTAGGGAGCAGTACTTC
>TRBJ2-1|.|.|15|TRBV6-1
CASSTQGSSYNEQFF
TGTGCCAGCAGTACACAGGGTAGCTCCTACAATGAGCAGTTCTTC
>TRBJ1-3|.|.|16|TRBV18
CASSPPQGRSGNTIYF
TGTGCCAGCTCACCACCACAGGGCCGCTCTGGAAACACCATATATTTT
>TRBJ2-3|TRBD1|few|14|TRBV2
CATLGQASTDTQYF
TGTGCCACCCTAGGACAGGCTAGCACAGATACGCAGTATTTT
>TRBJ2-1|TRBD2|.|15|TRBV15
CATSRLAGGPNEQFF
TGTGCCACCAGCCGCCTAGCGGGGGGGCCGAATGAGCAGTTCTTC
>TRBJ1-6|TRBD1|.|15|TRBV30
CAWSVPGQGTSALHF
TGTGCCTGGAGCGTCCCCGGACAGGGAACGTCGGCCCTCCACTTT
>TRBJ2-1|TRBD2|.|15|TRBV7-6
CASSSTQLRGGEQFF
TGTGCCAGCAGCTCCACTCAGTTGCGGGGGGGGGAGCAGTTCTTC
>TRBJ1-4|.|.|16|TRBV4-1
CASSRSGRGTNEKLFF
TGCGCCAGCAGCCGCTCCGGGAGGGGCACTAATGAAAAACTGTTTTTT